This T cell receptor beta chain was sequenced during a study of blood T cell repertoires in COVID-19. Study-wide context: COVID-19 samples, acute and convalescent, were from the United States, Italy and Spain.

The CDR3 consists of 15 residues. V shed 5 bases and J shed 0 bases, with 11 bases lying between them. CDR1 is MGHRA and CDR2 is YSYEKL in the germline V gene. This clone was seen once. Profiled with immunoSEQ multiplex PCR; TCRdb holds only in-frame clones, not every one. The sample lists roughly 88,000 clones, roughly 85% seen once, with approximately 20% in the top ten. The chain uses TRBV4-1 and TRBJ2-1; no definite D call. This clonotype was sampled from a woman aged 60-70 years with COVID-19, enrolled during active disease. The sample taken for sequencing was peripheral blood. The CDR3 DNA reads TGCGCCAGCAGCAGTCGGTTTAGCTCCTACAATGAGCAGTTCTTC. Its translation is CASSSRFSSYNEQFF.